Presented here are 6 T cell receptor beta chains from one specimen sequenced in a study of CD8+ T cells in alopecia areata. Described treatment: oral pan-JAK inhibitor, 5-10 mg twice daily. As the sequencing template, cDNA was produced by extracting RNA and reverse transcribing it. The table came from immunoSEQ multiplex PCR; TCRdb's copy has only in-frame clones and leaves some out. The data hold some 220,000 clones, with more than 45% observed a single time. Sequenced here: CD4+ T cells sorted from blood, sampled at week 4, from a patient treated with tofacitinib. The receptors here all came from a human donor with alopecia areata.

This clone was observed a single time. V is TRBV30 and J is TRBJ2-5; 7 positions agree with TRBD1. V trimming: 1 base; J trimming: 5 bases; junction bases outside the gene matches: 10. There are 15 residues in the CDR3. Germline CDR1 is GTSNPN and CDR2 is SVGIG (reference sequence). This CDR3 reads CAWSGRERGQETQYF. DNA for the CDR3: TGTGCCTGGAGTGGCAGGGAAAGGGGGCAGGAGACCCAGTACTTC.

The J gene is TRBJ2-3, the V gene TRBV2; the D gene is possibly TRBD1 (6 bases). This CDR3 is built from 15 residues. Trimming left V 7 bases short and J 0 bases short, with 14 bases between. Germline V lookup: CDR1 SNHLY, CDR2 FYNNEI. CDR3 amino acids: CASTVGGSSTDTQYF. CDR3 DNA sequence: TGTGCCAGCACTGTAGGGGGATCTAGCACAGATACGCAGTATTTT.

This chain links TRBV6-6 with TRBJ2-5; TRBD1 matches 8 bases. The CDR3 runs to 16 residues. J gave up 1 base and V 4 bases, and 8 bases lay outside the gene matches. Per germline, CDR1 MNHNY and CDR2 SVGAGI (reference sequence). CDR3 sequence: CASSFSTGAFQETQYF. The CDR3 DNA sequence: TGTGCCAGCAGTTTCTCGACAGGGGCCTTCCAAGAGACCCAGTACTTC.

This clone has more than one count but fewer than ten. This CDR3 is CASSFKTGDQPQHF. CDR3 DNA sequence: TGTGCCAGCAGCTTCAAAACAGGGGATCAGCCCCAGCATTTT. The V gene is TRBV6-5, the J gene TRBJ1-5; 7 bases match TRBD1. Germline CDR1 reads MNHEY; CDR2 reads SVGAGI. The ends lost 6 bases at V and 5 bases at J; junction bases unmatched: 7. CDR3 length equals 14 residues.

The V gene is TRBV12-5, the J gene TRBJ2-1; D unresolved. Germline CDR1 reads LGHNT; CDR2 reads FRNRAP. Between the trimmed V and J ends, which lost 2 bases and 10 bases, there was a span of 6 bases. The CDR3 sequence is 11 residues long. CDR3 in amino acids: CASGLLVEQFF. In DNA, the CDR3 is TGTGCTAGTGGTTTGTTGGTGGAGCAGTTCTTC.

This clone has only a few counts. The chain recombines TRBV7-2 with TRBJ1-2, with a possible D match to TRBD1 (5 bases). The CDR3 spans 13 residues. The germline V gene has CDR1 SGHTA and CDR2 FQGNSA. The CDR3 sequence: CANAQGLVGGYTF. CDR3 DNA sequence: TGTGCAAACGCCCAGGGTTTGGTTGGAGGCTACACCTTC.